One and the same sample provided the 24 T cell receptor beta chains below, sequenced in a study of blood T cell repertoires in COVID-19. Using immunoSEQ multiplex PCR, the repertoire was profiled, and TCRdb retains in-frame clones only, with some absent. In the table there are 410,000 or so clones, 89% of which are singletons. The material sequenced was peripheral blood. The receptors were gathered from a woman between 40 and 55 years old with COVID-19, enrolled during active disease.

The CDR3 bases are TGTGCCAGCAGCCGATTGACCGGAGCCTACGAGCAGTACTTC. Encoded protein: CASSRLTGAYEQYF. The chain carries TRBV11-2 and TRBJ2-7; unclear D gene. CDR1 SGHAT and CDR2 FQNNGV come from the germline V gene. V was trimmed by 5 bases and J by 2 bases, leaving 13 bases between them. The length of the CDR3 is 14 residues.

The J gene is TRBJ1-1, the V gene TRBV7-2; maybe TRBD1 (6 bases). The CDR3 spans 13 residues. Germline V gene sequence: CDR1 SGHTA, CDR2 FQGNSA. Trimming took 5 bases from V and 6 from J, leaving 13 bases between them. The CDR3: CASSGRGGAEAFF. CDR3 sequence (DNA): TGTGCCAGCAGCGGCAGGGGAGGGGCTGAAGCTTTCTTT.

This chain's CDR3 is CASSSPGRGLEQYF. The CDR3 nucleotides read TGTGCCAGCAGCTCACCGGGCAGGGGGCTCGAGCAGTACTTC. This chain joins TRBV5-4 and TRBJ2-7, with 8 nucleotides matching TRBD1. The CDR3 totals 14 residues. V was clipped by 3 bases and J by 6 bases; unmatched bases: 8. Germline V gene sequence: CDR1 SGHNT, CDR2 YYREEE (reference sequence).

The V call is TRBV2, the J call TRBJ1-2; TRBD1 is a possible D gene (5 bases). V shed 2 bases and J shed 6 bases, with 13 bases lying between them. The germline CDR1 and CDR2 sequences are SNHLY and FYNNEI. CDR3 size: 14 residues. The CDR3 DNA is TGTGCCAGCAGTGAAAGCAGGGCCAGGGATGGCTACACCTTC. Translation: CASSESRARDGYTF.

The count of this clone is one. This rearrangement joins TRBV6-2 or TRBV6-3 to TRBJ2-1, with TRBD2 identical over 7 bases. Trimming removed 4 bases from V and 7 bases from J; junction bases left unmatched: 16. CDR3 size: 17 residues. CDR1 MNHEY and CDR2 SVGEGT come from the germline V gene. In DNA, the CDR3 is TGTGCCAGCAGTTCTGAGGGAGGGTTCAAAATGGGAAATGAGCAGTTCTTC. As protein: CASSSEGGFKMGNEQFF.

This clone has more than one count but fewer than ten. The chain carries TRBV6-5 and TRBJ1-6, with 7 bases that match TRBD1. CDR1 is MNHEY, CDR2 SVGAGI, per germline. CDR3 length: 14 residues. V lost 6 bases and J lost 7; bases outside the gene matches: 6. This CDR3 reads CASREGARNSPLHF. CDR3 coding DNA: TGTGCCAGCAGGGAGGGGGCGAGAAATTCACCCCTCCACTTT.

The CDR3 sequence is CASSLSVDLANEQYF. The CDR3 region has the DNA TGTGCCAGCAGCTTAAGTGTCGACTTAGCTAACGAGCAGTACTTC. The genes are TRBV3-1 (or the pseudogene TRBV3-2) and TRBJ2-7; D unresolved. Germline CDR1 reads LGHDT; CDR2 reads YNNKEL (reference sequence). The CDR3 runs to 15 residues. V was pared by 5 bases and J by 5 bases, with 19 bases between.

This clone was seen more than once but under ten times. The chain carries TRBV29-1 and TRBJ2-1; 8 bases line up with TRBD2. The CDR3 runs to 14 residues. After removal of 6 bases from V and 4 bases from J, the junction contained 8 bases not matched to a gene. Germline lookup yields CDR1 SQVTM and CDR2 ANQGSEA. CDR3 sequence reads: CSVTRGADYNEQFF. The CDR3 bases are TGCAGCGTGACGCGGGGGGCCGATTACAATGAGCAGTTCTTC.

J is TRBJ1-6 and V is TRBV27, with no clear D. The length of the CDR3 is 14 residues. Germline V gene data show CDR1 as MNHEY and CDR2 as SMNVEV (reference sequence). With 7 bases removed from V and 9 bases from J, the gap between germline ends came to 16 bases. For the CDR3, the DNA is TGTGCCAGCAAGTTGGAGGGCCGAGGTTCACCCCTCCACTTT. Amino acid sequence: CASKLEGRGSPLHF.

J is TRBJ1-5 and V is TRBV2; D not certain. Trimming cost V 4 bases and J 3 bases, with 7 bases left between them. This CDR3 has 13 residues. The V gene's germline CDR1 is SNHLY and CDR2 FYNNEI. The CDR3 DNA follows: TGTGCCAGCAGTGGGGGAGACAATCAGCCCCAGCATTTT. This gives the protein CASSGGDNQPQHF.

V is TRBV11-2 and J is TRBJ1-3; a possible D gene is TRBD1 (5 bases). Trimming took off 7 bases at V and 4 bases at J, with 20 bases between the two ends. In germline, CDR1 is SGHAT, CDR2 FQNNGV. The CDR3 covers 16 residues. CDR3 nucleotides: TGTGCCAGCAAATCGCCCGGGGGACGGCTCGGAAACACCATATATTTT. Translation gives CASKSPGGRLGNTIYF. Drawing the rest from reference TRBV11-2 and TRBJ1-3, the complete variable domain is EAGVAQSPRYKIIEKRQSVAFWCNPISGHATLYWYQQILGQGPKLLIQFQNNGVVDDSQLPKDRFSAERLKGVDSTLKIQPAKLEDSAVYLCASKSPGGRLGNTIYFGEGSWLTVV.

This clone was picked up a small number of times. The chain is built from TRBV7-8 and TRBJ1-5, with TRBD1 matching 9 bases. The CDR3 length is 17 residues. In germline, CDR1 is SGHVS, CDR2 FQNEAQ. J lost 5 bases, V lost 5 bases, and 13 bases had no gene match. The CDR3 protein is CASSSITGGRFDQPQHF. The CDR3 DNA follows: TGTGCCAGCAGCAGCATAACAGGGGGCAGATTCGATCAGCCCCAGCATTTT.

V gene TRBV7-2 combines with J gene TRBJ2-7; 8 bases agree with TRBD1. Trimming removed 4 bases from V and 5 bases from J; junction bases left unmatched: 16. CDR3 length: 17 amino acids. Germline loops: CDR1 SGHTA, CDR2 FQGNSA. DNA of the CDR3: TGTGCCAGCAGCTCTCCCCTGCAGGGGGCCCCGCGGAACGAGCAGTACTTC. Residues: CASSSPLQGAPRNEQYF.

The J gene is TRBJ1-2, the V gene TRBV18, with D possibly TRBD1 on 6 matching bases. With 2 bases removed from V and 4 bases from J, the gap between germline ends came to 14 bases. This CDR3 region has 15 residues. In germline, CDR1 is KGHSH, CDR2 LQKENI. The CDR3 DNA reads TGTGCCAGCTCACCAACAGGGCCCCCGGGCTATGGCTACACCTTC. Protein product: CASSPTGPPGYGYTF.

V and J are TRBV6-2 or TRBV6-3 and TRBJ2-7; D not certain. Germline V gives CDR1 MNHEY, CDR2 SVGEGT. The CDR3 is 14 residues long. The V end lost 2 bases, the J end lost 0 bases, and 8 bases lay between the germline ends. The CDR3 coding sequence is TGTGCCAGCAGTTACCCGGGTTACTCCTACGAGCAGTACTTC. Encoded protein: CASSYPGYSYEQYF.

The chain recombines TRBV7-9 with TRBJ2-1; D possibly corresponds to TRBD1 (6 bases). The CDR3 runs to 15 residues. The V and J ends lost 4 bases and 0 bases respectively, with 10 bases between them. The germline V gene has CDR1 SEHNR and CDR2 FQNEAQ (reference sequence). The DNA of the CDR3 is TGTGCCAGCAGCTATCTGACAGGCTCCTACAATGAGCAGTTCTTC. This sequence encodes CASSYLTGSYNEQFF.

This chain uses TRBV19 with TRBJ1-4; D not resolved. Looked up from germline, CDR1 is LNHDA and CDR2 is SQIVND (reference sequence). V was shortened by 0 bases and J by 8 bases, with 10 bases between the two germline ends. This CDR3 spans 14 amino acids. CDR3 bases: TGTGCCAGTAGTATAGACTTTGGAGAGGAAAAACTGTTTTTT. This translates into CASSIDFGEEKLFF.

The chain links TRBV2 to TRBJ1-4; D is perhaps TRBD1 (5 bases). Germline CDR1 reads SNHLY; CDR2 reads FYNNEI. The CDR3 sequence is 15 residues long. Trimming took 0 bases from V and 10 from J, leaving 15 bases between them. The CDR3 here is CASSEALRGLGKLFF. In DNA form, the CDR3 reads TGTGCCAGCAGTGAAGCGCTCCGGGGACTAGGAAAACTGTTTTTT.

The DNA of the CDR3 is TGTGCCAGTAGTATGCCTAGCGGGAGGATAGCAGATACGCAGTATTTT. Its translation: CASSMPSGRIADTQYF. The V and J genes are TRBV19 and TRBJ2-3; 11 bases align to TRBD2. Germline V gene sequence: CDR1 LNHDA, CDR2 SQIVND (reference sequence). The CDR3 length is 16 residues. V shed 3 bases, J shed 4 bases, and the junction held 6 bases outside the gene matches.

This chain connects TRBV25-1 to TRBJ1-1; unclear D gene. CDR3 length: 13 amino acids. The germline V gene has CDR1 MGHDK and CDR2 SYGVNS. V dropped 5 bases and J dropped 3 bases, with 10 bases sitting between them. The CDR3 protein is CASSPTVYTEAFF. The DNA for the CDR3 is TGTGCCAGCAGTCCGACTGTCTACACTGAAGCTTTCTTT.

V gene TRBV28 combines with J gene TRBJ2-1, with 11 bases fitting TRBD1. V lost 10 bases, J lost 4 bases, and 24 bases stayed unmatched. Per germline, CDR1 MDHEN and CDR2 SYDVKM. The CDR3 runs to 20 residues. The CDR3 here is CANHEPEDRGPQTHYNEQFF. CDR3 sequence (DNA): TGTGCCAATCATGAGCCGGAGGACAGGGGGCCGCAGACCCATTACAATGAGCAGTTCTTC. Together with reference TRBV28 and TRBJ2-1, the CDR3 gives the full variable domain: DVKVTQSSRYLVKRTGEKVFLECVQDMDHENMFWYRQDPGLGLRLIYFSYDVKMKEKGDIPEGYSVSREKKERFSLILESASTNQTSMYLCANHEPEDRGPQTHYNEQFFGPGTRLTVL.

The chain combines TRBV9 with TRBJ1-2, with 9 bases fitting TRBD1. V was pared by 0 bases and J by 7 bases, with 16 bases of the junction left unmatched. The CDR3 totals 18 residues. Germline-derived CDR1 and CDR2 are SGDLS and YYNGEE. The CDR3 coding sequence is TGTGCCAGCAGCGTAGAATCCGGGACAGGGCGCCCGCGGGGTGGCTACACCTTC. It translates to CASSVESGTGRPRGGYTF.

V gene TRBV11-2 combines with J gene TRBJ1-1, with 11 bases fitting TRBD1. The CDR3 length is 15 residues. The V gene's germline CDR1 is SGHAT and CDR2 FQNNGV. Trimming cost V 5 bases and J 5 bases; bases outside gene matches: 7. The CDR3 coding sequence is TGTGCCAGCAGCCTTGGACAGGGGGCGCGGACTGAAGCTTTCTTT. Its translation: CASSLGQGARTEAFF.

This sequence joins TRBV7-9 and TRBJ1-5; the D gene is possibly TRBD1 (6 bases). The CDR3 is 15 amino acids. Germline V gene data show CDR1 as SEHNR and CDR2 as FQNEAQ (reference sequence). The V end lost 1 base, the J end lost 6 bases, and 13 bases lay between the germline ends. The CDR3 nucleotides read TGTGCCAGCAGCTTAGGCTCACAGGGCGCTCAGCCCCAGCATTTT. Protein sequence: CASSLGSQGAQPQHF.